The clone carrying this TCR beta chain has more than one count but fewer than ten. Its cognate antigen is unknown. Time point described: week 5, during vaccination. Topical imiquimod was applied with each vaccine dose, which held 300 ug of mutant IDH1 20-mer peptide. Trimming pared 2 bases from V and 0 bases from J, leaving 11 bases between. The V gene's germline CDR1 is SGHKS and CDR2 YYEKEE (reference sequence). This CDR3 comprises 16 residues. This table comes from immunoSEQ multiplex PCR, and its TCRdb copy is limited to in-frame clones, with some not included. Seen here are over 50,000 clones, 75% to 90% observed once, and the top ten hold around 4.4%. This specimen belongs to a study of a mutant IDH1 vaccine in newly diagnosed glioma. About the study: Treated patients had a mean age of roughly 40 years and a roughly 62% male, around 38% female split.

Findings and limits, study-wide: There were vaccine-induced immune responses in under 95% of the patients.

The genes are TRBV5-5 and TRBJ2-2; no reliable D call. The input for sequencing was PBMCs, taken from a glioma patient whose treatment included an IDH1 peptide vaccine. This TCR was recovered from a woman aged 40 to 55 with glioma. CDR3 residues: CASSFAQVANTGELFF. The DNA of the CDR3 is TGTGCCAGCAGCTTTGCGCAGGTGGCGAACACCGGGGAGCTGTTTTTT.